This T cell receptor (beta chain) is drawn from a study of tumor and adjacent non-tumor tissue in lung cancer. The overall study: On average, productive TCRbeta reads reached a few million per sample.

Three rounds of nested PCR, following a modified ARM-PCR protocol, produced the TCRbeta library. Each CDR3 protein is one row after TCRdb ran MiXCR on the multiplex PCR reads. The sample gives about 200,000 distinct CDR3 sequences, 71% of which show up once; roughly a quarter is in the top ten. The CDR3 covers 17 residues. Deletions cut 2 bases from V and 0 bases from J, with 15 bases between. The germline gives CDR1 MGHRA, CDR2 YSYEKL. The template was RNA from unsorted bulk tissue. This receptor was taken from a man aged 60 to 75 with non-small cell lung cancer. Sequenced material: lung tumor tissue. The genes are TRBV4-1 and TRBJ2-3; maybe TRBD2 (7 bases). In DNA, the CDR3 is TGCGCCAGCAGCCAATTCGGGGGGCCTCCTAGCACAGATACGCAGTATTTT. As protein: CASSQFGGPPSTDTQYF.